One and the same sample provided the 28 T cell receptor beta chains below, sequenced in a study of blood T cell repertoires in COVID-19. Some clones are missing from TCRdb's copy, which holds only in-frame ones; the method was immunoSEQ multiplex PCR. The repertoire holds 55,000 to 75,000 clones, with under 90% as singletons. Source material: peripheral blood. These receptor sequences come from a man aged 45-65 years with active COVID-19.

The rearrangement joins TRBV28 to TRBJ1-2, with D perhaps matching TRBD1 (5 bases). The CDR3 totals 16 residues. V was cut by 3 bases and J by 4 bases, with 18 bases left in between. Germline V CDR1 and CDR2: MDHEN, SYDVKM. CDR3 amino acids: CASSLGEGSSLYGYTF. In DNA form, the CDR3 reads TGTGCCAGCAGTTTGGGGGAGGGATCAAGTCTCTATGGCTACACCTTC.

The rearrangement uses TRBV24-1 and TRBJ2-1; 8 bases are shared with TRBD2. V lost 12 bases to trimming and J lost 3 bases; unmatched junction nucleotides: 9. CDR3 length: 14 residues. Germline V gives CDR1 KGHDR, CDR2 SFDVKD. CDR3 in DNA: TGTGCCGCGGGTCCAGCGGGAGACTACAATGAGCAGTTCTTC. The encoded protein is CAAGPAGDYNEQFF.

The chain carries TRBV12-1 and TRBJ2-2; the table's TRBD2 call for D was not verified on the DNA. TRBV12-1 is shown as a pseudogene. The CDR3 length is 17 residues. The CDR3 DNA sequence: TGTGCCAGCAGCTTTGCCCGGCTAGCGGGAGTGGCCGGGGAGCTGTTTTTT. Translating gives CASSFARLAGVAGELFF.

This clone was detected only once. This chain's CDR3 is CASSSTGGSYEQYF. The CDR3 coding sequence is TGTGCCAGCAGCTCCACAGGGGGCTCCTACGAGCAGTACTTC. The gene calls are TRBV7-3 and TRBJ2-7; 8 nucleotides align to TRBD1. This CDR3 spans 14 amino acids. The V gene's germline CDR1 is SGHTA and CDR2 FQGTGA. Trimming removed 4 bases from V and 0 bases from J; junction bases left unmatched: 2.

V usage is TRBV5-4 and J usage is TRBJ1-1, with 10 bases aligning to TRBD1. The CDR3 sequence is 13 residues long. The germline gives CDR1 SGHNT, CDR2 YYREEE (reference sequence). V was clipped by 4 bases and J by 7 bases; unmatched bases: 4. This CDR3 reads CASSQTGGLEAFF. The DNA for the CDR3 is TGTGCCAGCAGCCAGACAGGGGGCCTTGAAGCTTTCTTT.

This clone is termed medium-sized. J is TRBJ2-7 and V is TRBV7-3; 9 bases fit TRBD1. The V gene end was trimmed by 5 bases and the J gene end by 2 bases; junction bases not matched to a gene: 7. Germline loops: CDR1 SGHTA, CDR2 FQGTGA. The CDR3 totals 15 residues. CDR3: CASSIRGTGPYEQYF. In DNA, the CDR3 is TGTGCCAGCAGCATAAGGGGGACAGGGCCCTACGAGCAGTACTTC.

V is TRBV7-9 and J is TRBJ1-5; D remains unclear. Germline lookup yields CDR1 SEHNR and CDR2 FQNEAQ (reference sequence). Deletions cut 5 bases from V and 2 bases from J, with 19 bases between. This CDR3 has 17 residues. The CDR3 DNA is TGTGCCAGCAGCCCGTTCGTGATCCGGGATCGCAATCAGCCCCAGCATTTT. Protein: CASSPFVIRDRNQPQHF.

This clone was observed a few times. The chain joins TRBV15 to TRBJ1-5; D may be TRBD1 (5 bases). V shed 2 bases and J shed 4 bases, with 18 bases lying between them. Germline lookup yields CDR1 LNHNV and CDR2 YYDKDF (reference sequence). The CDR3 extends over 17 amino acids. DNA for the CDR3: TGTGCCACCAGCAGAAACCTTGGGGCGGTAACTAATCAGCCCCAGCATTTT. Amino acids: CATSRNLGAVTNQPQHF. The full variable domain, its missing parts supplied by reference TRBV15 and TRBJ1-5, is DAMVIQNPRYQVTQFGKPVTLSCSQTLNHNVMYWYQQKSSQAPKLLFHYYDKDFNNEADTPDNFQSRRPNTSFCFLDIRSPGLGDTAMYLCATSRNLGAVTNQPQHFGDGTRLSIL.

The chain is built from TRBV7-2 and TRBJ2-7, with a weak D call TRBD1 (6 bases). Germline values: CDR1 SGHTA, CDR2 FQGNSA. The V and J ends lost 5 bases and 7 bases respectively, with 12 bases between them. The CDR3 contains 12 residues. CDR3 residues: CASSKQGREQYF. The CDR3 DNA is TGTGCCAGCAGCAAACAGGGTCGGGAGCAGTACTTC. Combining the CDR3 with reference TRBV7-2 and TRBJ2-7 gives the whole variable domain GAGVSQSPSNKVTEKGKDVELRCDPISGHTALYWYRQSLGQGLEFLIYFQGNSAPDKSGLPSDRFSAERTGGSVSTLTIQRTQQEDSAVYLCASSKQGREQYFGPGTRLTVT.

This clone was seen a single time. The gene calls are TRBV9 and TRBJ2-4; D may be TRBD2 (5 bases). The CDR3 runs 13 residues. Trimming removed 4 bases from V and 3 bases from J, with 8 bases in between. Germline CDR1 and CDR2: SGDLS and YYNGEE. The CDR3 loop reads CASSPRGKNIQYF. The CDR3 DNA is TGTGCCAGCAGCCCCCGGGGCAAAAACATTCAGTACTTC.

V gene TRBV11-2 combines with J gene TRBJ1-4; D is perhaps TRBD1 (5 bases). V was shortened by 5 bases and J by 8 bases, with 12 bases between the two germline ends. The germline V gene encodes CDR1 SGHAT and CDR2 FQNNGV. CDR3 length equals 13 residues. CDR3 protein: CASSLGRGEKLFF. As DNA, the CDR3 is TGTGCCAGCAGCCTGGGACGGGGGGAAAAACTGTTTTTT.

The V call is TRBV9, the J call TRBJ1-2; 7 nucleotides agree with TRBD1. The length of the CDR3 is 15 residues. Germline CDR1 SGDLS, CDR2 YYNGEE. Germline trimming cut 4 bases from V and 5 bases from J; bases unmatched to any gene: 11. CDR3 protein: CASSPAGTADYGYTF. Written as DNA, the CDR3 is TGTGCCAGCAGCCCAGCCGGGACAGCTGATTATGGCTACACCTTC.

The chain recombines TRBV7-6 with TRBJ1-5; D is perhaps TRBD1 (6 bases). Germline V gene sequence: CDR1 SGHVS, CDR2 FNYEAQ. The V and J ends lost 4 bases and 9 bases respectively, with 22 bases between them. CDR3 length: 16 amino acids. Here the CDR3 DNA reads TGTGCCAGCAGCTCCGCCCGAGGACAGTTGACGATGCCCCAGCATTTT. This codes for CASSSARGQLTMPQHF.

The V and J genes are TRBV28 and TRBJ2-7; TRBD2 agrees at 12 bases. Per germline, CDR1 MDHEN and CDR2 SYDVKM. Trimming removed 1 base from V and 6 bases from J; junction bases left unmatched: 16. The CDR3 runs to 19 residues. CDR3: CASSLLTYRRLAGVPEQYF. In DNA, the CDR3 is TGTGCCAGCAGTTTATTGACCTACCGCAGACTAGCGGGAGTACCCGAGCAGTACTTC.

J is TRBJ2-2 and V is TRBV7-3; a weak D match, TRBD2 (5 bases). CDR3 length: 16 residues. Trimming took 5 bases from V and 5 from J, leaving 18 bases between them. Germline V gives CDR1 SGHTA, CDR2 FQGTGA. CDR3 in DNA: TGTGCCAGCAGCCCAGCCAGGCTAGGAGGTACCGGGGAGCTGTTTTTT. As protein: CASSPARLGGTGELFF.

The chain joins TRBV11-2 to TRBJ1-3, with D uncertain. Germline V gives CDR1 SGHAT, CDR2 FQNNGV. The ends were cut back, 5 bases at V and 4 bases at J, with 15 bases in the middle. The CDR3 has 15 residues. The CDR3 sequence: CASSPRRYPGNTIYF. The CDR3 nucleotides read TGTGCCAGCAGCCCCCGGCGGTATCCCGGAAACACCATATATTTT.

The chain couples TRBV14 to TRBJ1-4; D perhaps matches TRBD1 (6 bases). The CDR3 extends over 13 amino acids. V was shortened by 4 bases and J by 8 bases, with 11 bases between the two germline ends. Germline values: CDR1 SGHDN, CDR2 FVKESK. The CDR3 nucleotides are TGTGCCAGCAGCCGACAGGTTTACGAAAAACTGTTTTTT. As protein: CASSRQVYEKLFF.

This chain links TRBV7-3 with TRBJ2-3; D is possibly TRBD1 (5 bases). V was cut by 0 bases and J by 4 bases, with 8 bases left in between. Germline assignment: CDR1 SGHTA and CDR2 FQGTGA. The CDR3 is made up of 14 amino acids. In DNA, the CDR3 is TGTGCCAGCAGCTTAACTCCGACAGCAGATACGCAGTATTTT. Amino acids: CASSLTPTADTQYF. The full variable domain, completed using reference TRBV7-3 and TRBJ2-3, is GAGVSQTPSNKVTEKGKYVELRCDPISGHTALYWYRQSLGQGPEFLIYFQGTGAADDSGLPNDRFFAVRPEGSVSTLKIQRTERGDSAVYLCASSLTPTADTQYFGPGTRLTVL.

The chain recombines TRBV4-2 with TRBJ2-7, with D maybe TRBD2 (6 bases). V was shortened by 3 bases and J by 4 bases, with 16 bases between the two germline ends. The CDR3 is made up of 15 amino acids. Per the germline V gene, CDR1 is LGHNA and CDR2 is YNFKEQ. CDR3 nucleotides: TGTGCCAGCAGCCAGGGCGGGGCAGGCGGATACGAGCAGTACTTC. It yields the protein CASSQGGAGGYEQYF.

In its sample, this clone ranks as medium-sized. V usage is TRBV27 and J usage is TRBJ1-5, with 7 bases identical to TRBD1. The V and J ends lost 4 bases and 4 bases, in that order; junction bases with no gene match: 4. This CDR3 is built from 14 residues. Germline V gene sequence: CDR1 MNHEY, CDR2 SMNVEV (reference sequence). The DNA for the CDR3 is TGTGCCAGCAGTTCGGGGACAGAGAATCAGCCCCAGCATTTT. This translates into CASSSGTENQPQHF.

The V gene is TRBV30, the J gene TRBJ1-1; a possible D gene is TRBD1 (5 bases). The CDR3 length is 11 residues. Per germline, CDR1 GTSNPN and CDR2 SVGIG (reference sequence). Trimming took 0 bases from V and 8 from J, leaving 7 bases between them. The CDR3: CAWSVYREAFF. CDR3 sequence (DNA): TGTGCCTGGAGTGTGTACAGGGAAGCTTTCTTT.

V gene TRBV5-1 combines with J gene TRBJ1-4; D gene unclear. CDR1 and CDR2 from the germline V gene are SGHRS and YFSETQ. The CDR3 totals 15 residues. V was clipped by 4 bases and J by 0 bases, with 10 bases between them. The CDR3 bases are TGCGCCAGCAGCGCGTACAGAGCAACTAATGAAAAACTGTTTTTT. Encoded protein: CASSAYRATNEKLFF.

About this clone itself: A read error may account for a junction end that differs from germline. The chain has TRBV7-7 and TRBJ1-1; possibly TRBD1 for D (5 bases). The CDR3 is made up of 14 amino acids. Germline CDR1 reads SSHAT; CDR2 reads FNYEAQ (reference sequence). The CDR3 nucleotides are TGTGCTAGCAGCCCCTCCACGGGGGGTGGCGAAGCTTTCTTT. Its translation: CASSPSTGGGEAFF.

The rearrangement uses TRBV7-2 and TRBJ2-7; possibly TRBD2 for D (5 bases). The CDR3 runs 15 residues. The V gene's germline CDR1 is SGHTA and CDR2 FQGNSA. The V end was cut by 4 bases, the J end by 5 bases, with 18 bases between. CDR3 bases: TGTGCCAGCAGCTCTGACCTAGGGCTAGCTCACGAGCAGTACTTC. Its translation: CASSSDLGLAHEQYF.

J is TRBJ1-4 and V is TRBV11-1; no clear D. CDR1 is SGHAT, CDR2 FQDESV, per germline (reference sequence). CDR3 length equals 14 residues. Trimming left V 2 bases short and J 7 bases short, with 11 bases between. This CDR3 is CASSLSLNSEKLFF. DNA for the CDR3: TGTGCCAGCAGCTTATCGCTTAACAGTGAAAAACTGTTTTTT.

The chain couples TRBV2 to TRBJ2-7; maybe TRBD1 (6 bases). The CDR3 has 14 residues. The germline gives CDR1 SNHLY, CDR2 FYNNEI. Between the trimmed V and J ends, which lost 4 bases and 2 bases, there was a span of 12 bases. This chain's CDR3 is CASSAEQGTYEQYF. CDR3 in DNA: TGTGCCAGCAGTGCCGAACAGGGTACCTACGAGCAGTACTTC. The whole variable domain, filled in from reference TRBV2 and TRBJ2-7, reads EPEVTQTPSHQVTQMGQEVILRCVPISNHLYFYWYRQILGQKVEFLVSFYNNEISEKSEIFDDQFSVERPDGSNFTLKIRSTKLEDSAMYFCASSAEQGTYEQYFGPGTRLTVT.

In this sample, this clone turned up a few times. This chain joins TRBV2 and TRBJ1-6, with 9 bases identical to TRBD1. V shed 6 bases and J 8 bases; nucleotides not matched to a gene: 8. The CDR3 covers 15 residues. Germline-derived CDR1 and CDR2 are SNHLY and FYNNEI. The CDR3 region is CASSSVDRGDSPLHF. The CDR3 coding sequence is TGTGCCAGCAGCTCGGTCGACAGGGGGGATTCACCCCTCCACTTT.

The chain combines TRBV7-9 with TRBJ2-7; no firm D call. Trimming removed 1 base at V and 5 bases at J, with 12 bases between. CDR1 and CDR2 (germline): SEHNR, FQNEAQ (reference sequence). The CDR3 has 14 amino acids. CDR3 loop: CASSLEIPADEQYF. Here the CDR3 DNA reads TGTGCCAGCAGCTTAGAAATTCCCGCGGACGAGCAGTACTTC.